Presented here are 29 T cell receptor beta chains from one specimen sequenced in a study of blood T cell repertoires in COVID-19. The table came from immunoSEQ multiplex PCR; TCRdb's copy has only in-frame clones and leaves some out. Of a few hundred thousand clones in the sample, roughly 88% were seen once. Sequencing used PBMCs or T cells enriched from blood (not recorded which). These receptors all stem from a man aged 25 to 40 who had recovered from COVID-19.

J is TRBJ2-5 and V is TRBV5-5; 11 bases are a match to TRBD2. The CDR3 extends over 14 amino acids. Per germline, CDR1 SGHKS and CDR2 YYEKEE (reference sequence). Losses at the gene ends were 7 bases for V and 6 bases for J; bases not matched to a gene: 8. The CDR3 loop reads CASAFSGGEKTQYF. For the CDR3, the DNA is TGTGCCAGCGCATTTAGCGGGGGGGAAAAGACCCAGTACTTC.

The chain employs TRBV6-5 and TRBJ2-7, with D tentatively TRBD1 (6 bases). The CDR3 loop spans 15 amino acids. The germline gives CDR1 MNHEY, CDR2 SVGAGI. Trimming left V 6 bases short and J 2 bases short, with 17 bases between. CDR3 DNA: TGTGCCAGCAGCATGGACAGAGGACCCCCCTACGAGCAGTACTTC. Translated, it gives CASSMDRGPPYEQYF.

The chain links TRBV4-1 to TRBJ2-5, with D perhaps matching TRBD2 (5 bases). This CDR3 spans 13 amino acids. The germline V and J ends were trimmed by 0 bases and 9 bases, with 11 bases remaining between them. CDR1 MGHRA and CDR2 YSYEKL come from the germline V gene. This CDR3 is CASSQDRAASQYF. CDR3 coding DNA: TGCGCCAGCAGCCAAGATCGAGCGGCCTCCCAGTACTTC.

The DNA of the CDR3 is TGTGCCAGCACCCAACTAGCGGGGAAGCCCGGGGAGCTGTTTTTT. Amino acids: CASTQLAGKPGELFF. The chain has TRBV11-2 and TRBJ2-2, with 10 nucleotides matching TRBD2. The CDR3 covers 15 residues. The ends lost 7 bases at V and 6 bases at J; junction bases unmatched: 8. Germline V gene sequence: CDR1 SGHAT, CDR2 FQNNGV.

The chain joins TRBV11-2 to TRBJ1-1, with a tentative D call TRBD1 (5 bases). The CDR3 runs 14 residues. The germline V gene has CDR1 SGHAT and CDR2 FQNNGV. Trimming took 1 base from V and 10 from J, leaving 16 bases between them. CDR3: CASSLVFIGGGAFF. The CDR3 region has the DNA TGTGCCAGCAGCTTAGTTTTTATTGGCGGGGGAGCTTTCTTT.

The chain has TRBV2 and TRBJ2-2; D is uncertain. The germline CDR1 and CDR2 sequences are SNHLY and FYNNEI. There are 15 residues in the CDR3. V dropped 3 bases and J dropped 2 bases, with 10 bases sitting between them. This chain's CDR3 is CASSEFVLNTGELFF. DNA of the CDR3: TGTGCCAGCAGTGAGTTCGTCTTAAACACCGGGGAGCTGTTTTTT.

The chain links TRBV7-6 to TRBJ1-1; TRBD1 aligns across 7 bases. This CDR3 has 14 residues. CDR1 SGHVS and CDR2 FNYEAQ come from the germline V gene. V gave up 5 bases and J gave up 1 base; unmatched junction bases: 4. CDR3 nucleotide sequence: TGTGCCAGCAGCCTCGACAGGGCGAACACTGAAGCTTTCTTT. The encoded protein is CASSLDRANTEAFF.

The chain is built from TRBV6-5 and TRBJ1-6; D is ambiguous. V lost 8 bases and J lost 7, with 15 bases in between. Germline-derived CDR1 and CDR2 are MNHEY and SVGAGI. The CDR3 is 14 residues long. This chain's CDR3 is CASLLERPNSPLHF. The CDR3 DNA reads TGTGCCAGCCTACTCGAACGCCCCAATTCACCCCTCCACTTT.

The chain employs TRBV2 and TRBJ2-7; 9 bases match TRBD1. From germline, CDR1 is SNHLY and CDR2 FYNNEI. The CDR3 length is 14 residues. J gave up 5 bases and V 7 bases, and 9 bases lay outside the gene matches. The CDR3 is CASTPRTGDHEQYF. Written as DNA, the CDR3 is TGTGCCAGCACCCCTCGGACAGGGGACCACGAGCAGTACTTC. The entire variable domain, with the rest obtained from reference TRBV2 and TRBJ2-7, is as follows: EPEVTQTPSHQVTQMGQEVILRCVPISNHLYFYWYRQILGQKVEFLVSFYNNEISEKSEIFDDQFSVERPDGSNFTLKIRSTKLEDSAMYFCASTPRTGDHEQYFGPGTRLTVT.

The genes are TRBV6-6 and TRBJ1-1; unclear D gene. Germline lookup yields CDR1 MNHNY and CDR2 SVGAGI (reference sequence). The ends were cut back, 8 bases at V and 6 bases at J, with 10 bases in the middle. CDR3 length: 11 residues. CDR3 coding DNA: TGTGCCAGCTTTGAGACACCTGAAGCTTTCTTT. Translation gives CASFETPEAFF.

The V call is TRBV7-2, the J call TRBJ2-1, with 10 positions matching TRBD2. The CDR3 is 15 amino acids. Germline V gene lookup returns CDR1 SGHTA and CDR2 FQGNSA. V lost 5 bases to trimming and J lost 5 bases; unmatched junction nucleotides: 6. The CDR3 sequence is CASSLSLAGNNEQFF. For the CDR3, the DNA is TGTGCCAGCAGCCTATCACTAGCGGGGAACAATGAGCAGTTCTTC.

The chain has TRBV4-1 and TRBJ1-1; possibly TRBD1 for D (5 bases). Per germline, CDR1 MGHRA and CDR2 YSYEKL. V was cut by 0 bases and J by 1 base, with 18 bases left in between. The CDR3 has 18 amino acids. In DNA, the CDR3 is TGCGCCAGCAGCCAAGATATGGGGCAAAAAAAGGGGAACACTGAAGCTTTCTTT. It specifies CASSQDMGQKKGNTEAFF.

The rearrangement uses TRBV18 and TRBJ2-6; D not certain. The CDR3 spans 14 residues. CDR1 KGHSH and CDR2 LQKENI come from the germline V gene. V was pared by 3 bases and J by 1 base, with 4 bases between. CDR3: CASSPPSGANVLTF. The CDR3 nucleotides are TGTGCCAGCTCACCCCCGTCTGGGGCCAACGTCCTGACTTTC.

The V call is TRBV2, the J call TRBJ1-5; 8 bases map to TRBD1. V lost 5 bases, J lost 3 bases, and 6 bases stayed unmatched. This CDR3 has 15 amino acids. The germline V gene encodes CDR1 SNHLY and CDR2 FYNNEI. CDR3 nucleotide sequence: TGTGCCAGCAGTAATCAGGACAGGGACAATCAGCCCCAGCATTTT. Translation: CASSNQDRDNQPQHF.

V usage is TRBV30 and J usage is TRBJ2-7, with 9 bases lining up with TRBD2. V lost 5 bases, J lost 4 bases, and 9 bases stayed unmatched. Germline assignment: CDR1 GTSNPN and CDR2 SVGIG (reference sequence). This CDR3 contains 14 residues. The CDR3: CAWGGGGTRYEQYF. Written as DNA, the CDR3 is TGTGCCTGGGGCGGGGGGGGAACTAGGTACGAGCAGTACTTC.

Here the CDR3 DNA reads TGTGCCTGGAGCATCCTAACTAGCGGTCGCACAGATACGCAGTATTTT. Translating it yields CAWSILTSGRTDTQYF. The chain links TRBV30 to TRBJ2-3; 8 nucleotides line up with TRBD2. The CDR3 spans 16 residues. J gave up 1 base and V 3 bases, and 9 bases lay outside the gene matches. Germline CDR1 and CDR2: GTSNPN and SVGIG (reference sequence).

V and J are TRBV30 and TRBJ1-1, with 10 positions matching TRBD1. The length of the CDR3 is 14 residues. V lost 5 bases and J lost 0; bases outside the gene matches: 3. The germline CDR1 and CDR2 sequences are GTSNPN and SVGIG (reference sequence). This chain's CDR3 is CAWADRGLNTEAFF. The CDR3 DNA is TGTGCCTGGGCCGACAGGGGGCTGAACACTGAAGCTTTCTTT.

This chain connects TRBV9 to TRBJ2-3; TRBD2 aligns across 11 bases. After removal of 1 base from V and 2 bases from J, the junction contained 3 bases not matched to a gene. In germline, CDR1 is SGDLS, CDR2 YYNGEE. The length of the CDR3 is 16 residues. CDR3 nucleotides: TGTGCCAGCAGCGTAACTAGCGGGGGAACCACAGATACGCAGTATTTT. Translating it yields CASSVTSGGTTDTQYF.

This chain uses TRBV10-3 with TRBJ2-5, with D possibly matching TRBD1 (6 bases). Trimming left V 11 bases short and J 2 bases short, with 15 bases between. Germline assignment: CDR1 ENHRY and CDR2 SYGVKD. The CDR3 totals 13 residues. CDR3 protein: CAACRDIQETQYF. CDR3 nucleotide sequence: TGTGCCGCTTGTCGGGACATTCAAGAGACCCAGTACTTC.

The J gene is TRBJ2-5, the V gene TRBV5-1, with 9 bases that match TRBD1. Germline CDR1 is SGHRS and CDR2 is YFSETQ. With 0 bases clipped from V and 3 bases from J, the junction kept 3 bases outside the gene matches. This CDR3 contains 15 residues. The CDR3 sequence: CASSLGQGGKETQYF. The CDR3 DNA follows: TGCGCCAGCAGCTTGGGACAGGGGGGAAAAGAGACCCAGTACTTC.

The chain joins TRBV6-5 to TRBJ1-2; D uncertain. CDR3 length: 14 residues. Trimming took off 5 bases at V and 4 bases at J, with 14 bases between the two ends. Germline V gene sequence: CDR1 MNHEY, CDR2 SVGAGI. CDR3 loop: CASSQRSNSYGYTF. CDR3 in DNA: TGTGCCAGCAGTCAACGCTCTAACAGCTATGGCTACACCTTC.

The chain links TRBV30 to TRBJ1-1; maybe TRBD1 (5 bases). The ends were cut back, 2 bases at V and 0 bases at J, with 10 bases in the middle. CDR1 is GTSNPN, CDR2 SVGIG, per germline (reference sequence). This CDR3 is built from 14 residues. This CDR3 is CAWSLGPVNTEAFF. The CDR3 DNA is TGTGCCTGGAGTTTGGGGCCGGTGAACACTGAAGCTTTCTTT.

CDR3 nucleotide sequence: TGTGCCAGCAGTTTACTAGCGGGGGGTACCTATTTT. Translation gives CASSLLAGGTYF. The chain couples TRBV12-3 or TRBV12-4 to TRBJ2-3; TRBD2 matches 11 bases. Trimming took 2 bases from V and 15 from J; bases not matched to a gene: 4. The CDR3 is 12 amino acids.

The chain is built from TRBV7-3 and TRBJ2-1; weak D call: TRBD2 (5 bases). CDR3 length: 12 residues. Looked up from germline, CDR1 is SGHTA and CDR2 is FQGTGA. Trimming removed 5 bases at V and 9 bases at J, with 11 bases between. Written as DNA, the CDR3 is TGTGCCAGCAGCCCCGGACTTGGTGAGCAGTTCTTC. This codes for CASSPGLGEQFF.

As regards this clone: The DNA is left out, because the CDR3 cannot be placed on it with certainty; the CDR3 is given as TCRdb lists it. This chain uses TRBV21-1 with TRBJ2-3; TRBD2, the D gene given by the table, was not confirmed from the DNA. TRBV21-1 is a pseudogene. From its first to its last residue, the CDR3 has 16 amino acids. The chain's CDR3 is CASSPRVAGGADTQYF.

CDR3 DNA: TGCGCCAGCAGCTTGGTAGTCTTATCTGAAGCTTTCTTT. Encoded protein: CASSLVVLSEAFF. V usage is TRBV5-1 and J usage is TRBJ1-1, with unresolved D. The CDR3 contains 13 residues. V lost 0 bases and J lost 6, with 9 bases in between. Germline values: CDR1 SGHRS, CDR2 YFSETQ.

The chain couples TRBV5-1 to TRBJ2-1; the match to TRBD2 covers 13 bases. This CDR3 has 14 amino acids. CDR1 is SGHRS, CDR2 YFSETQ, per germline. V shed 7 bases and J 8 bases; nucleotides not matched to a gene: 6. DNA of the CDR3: TGCGCCAGCGGACTAGCGGGGGCGGGGGATGAGCAGTTCTTC. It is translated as CASGLAGAGDEQFF.

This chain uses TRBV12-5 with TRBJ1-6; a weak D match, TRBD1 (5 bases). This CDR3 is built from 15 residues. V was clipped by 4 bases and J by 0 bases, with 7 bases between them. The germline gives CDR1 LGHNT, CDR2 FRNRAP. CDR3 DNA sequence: TGTGCTAGTGGTTGGGGGGGCTCCTATAATTCACCCCTCCACTTT. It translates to CASGWGGSYNSPLHF.

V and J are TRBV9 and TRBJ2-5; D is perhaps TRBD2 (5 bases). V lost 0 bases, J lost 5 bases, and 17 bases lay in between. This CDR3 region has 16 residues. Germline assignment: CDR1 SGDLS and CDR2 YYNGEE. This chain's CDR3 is CASSVGPMGGGETQYF. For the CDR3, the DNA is TGTGCCAGCAGCGTAGGTCCTATGGGCGGCGGGGAGACCCAGTACTTC. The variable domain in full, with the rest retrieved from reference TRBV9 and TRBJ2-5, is DSGVTQTPKHLITATGQRVTLRCSPRSGDLSVYWYQQSLDQGLQFLIQYYNGEERAKGNILERFSAQQFPDLHSELNLSSLELGDSALYFCASSVGPMGGGETQYFGPGTRLLVL.